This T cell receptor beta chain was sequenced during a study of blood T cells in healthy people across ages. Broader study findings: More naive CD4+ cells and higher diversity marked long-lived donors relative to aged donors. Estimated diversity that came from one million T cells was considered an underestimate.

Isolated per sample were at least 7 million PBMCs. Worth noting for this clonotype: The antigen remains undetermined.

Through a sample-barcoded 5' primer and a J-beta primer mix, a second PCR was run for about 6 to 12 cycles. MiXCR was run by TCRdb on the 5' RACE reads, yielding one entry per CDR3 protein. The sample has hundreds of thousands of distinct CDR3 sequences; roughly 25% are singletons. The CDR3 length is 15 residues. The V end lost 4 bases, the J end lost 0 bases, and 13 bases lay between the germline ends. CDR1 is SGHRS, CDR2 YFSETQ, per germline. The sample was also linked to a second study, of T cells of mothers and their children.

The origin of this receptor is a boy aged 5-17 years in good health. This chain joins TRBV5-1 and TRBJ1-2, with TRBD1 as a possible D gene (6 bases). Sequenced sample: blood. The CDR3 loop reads CASSANRASNYGYTF. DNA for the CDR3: TGCGCCAGCAGCGCAAACAGGGCTTCTAACTATGGCTACACCTTC. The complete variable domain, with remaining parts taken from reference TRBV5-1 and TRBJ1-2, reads KAGVTQTPRYLIKTRGQQVTLSCSPISGHRSVSWYQQTPGQGLQFLFEYFSETQRNKGNFPGRFSGRQFSNSRSEMNVSTLELGDSALYLCASSANRASNYGYTFGSGTRLTVV.